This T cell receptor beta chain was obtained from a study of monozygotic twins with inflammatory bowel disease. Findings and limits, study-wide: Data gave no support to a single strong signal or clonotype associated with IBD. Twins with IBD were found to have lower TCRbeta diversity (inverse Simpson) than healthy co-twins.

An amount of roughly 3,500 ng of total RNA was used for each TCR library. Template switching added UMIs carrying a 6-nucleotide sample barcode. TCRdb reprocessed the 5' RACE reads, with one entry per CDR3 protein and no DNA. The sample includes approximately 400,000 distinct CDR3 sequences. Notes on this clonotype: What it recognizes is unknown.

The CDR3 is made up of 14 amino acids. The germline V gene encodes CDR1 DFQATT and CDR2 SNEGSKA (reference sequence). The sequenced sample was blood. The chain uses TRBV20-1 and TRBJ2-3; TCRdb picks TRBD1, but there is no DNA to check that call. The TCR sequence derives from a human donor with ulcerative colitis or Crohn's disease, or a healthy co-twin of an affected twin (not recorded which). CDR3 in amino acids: CSAPQGSSTDTQYF.